This T cell receptor (beta chain) was identified during a study of blood T cells in healthy people across ages. Germline CDR1 is MNHEY and CDR2 is SVGAGI. This CDR3 spans 14 amino acids. V shed 6 bases and J shed 1 base, with 12 bases lying between them. This clonotype was seen only a few times. A sample-barcoded 5' primer and a J-beta primer mix were used in a second PCR of roughly 7 to 11 cycles. TCRdb re-called the 5' RACE reads with MiXCR, one entry per CDR3 protein. The repertoire consists of a few hundred thousand distinct CDR3 sequences, with roughly a quarter occurring once and the leading ten covering approximately 3.6%. These same data were also listed under a study on T cells of mothers and their children.

Sequencing was performed on blood. This clonotype was obtained from a boy between 2 and 10 years old in good health. The chain combines TRBV6-5 with TRBJ2-5, with D hard to call. CDR3 bases: TGTGCCAGCAGCACCTGGCGGTTCCAAGAGACCCAGTACTTC. It encodes CASSTWRFQETQYF.